One sample yielded the 26 T cell receptor beta chains listed below, sequenced in a study of T cells in localized non-small cell lung cancer. Generated by immunoSEQ multiplex PCR, the TCRdb table keeps only in-frame clones and is missing some. The table lists almost 40,000 clones, just over 85% of them singletons. Here the sequenced sample was peripheral blood mononuclear cells, taken before any cancer treatment. Receptors originate from a male donor at least 60 years old with stage II lung adenocarcinoma.

This clone was found a few times. V gene TRBV30 combines with J gene TRBJ2-5; no firm D call. This CDR3 has 12 residues. Trimming removed 2 bases from V and 6 bases from J, with 10 bases in between. CDR1 is GTSNPN, CDR2 SVGIG, per germline (reference sequence). The CDR3 DNA sequence: TGTGCCTGGAGTTATAACGCAAAGACCCAGTACTTC. Protein: CAWSYNAKTQYF.

The chain joins TRBV10-3 to TRBJ2-1; TRBD1 matches 7 bases. V lost 4 bases and J lost 2; bases outside the gene matches: 2. Germline V gives CDR1 ENHRY, CDR2 SYGVKD. This CDR3 comprises 14 residues. The CDR3 DNA sequence: TGTGCCATCAGTGGGCAGGGGGCCTACAATGAGCAGTTCTTC. Protein sequence: CAISGQGAYNEQFF.

This chain connects TRBV5-6 to TRBJ1-2, with 7 bases matching TRBD1. V trimming: 0 bases; J trimming: 2 bases; junction bases outside the gene matches: 1. Germline assignment: CDR1 SGHDT and CDR2 YYEEEE. CDR3 length: 14 amino acids. As DNA, the CDR3 is TGTGCCAGCAGCTTGGTGGGACAGAACTATGGCTACACCTTC. Its protein is CASSLVGQNYGYTF.

The CDR3 sequence is CASSFRVNYGYTF. CDR3 nucleotide sequence: TGTGCCAGCAGTTTCAGGGTTAACTATGGCTACACCTTC. The chain links TRBV27 to TRBJ1-2, with a weak D call TRBD1 (5 bases). CDR1 and CDR2 (germline): MNHEY, SMNVEV (reference sequence). The V and J ends lost 3 bases and 1 base respectively, with 6 bases between them. The CDR3 contains 13 residues.

V usage is TRBV28 and J usage is TRBJ2-7; 12 bases are a match to TRBD1. V gave up 4 bases and J gave up 11 bases; unmatched junction bases: 9. This CDR3 is built from 14 residues. CDR1 and CDR2 (germline): MDHEN, SYDVKM. CDR3 sequence reads: CASSSTGQGARKYF. CDR3 in DNA: TGTGCCAGCAGTTCAACGGGACAGGGGGCTAGAAAGTACTTC.

This clone showed up just once. The chain has TRBV5-1 and TRBJ1-1, with TRBD1 matching 7 bases. From germline, CDR1 is SGHRS and CDR2 YFSETQ. With V trimmed by 5 bases and J by 2 bases, 9 bases remained unmatched. The CDR3 consists of 15 residues. CDR3 sequence (DNA): TGCGCCAGCAGTCGTCAAGGGGGCCCTAACACTGAAGCTTTCTTT. Translated: CASSRQGGPNTEAFF.

The rearrangement joins TRBV14 to TRBJ2-7, with D possibly matching TRBD2 (6 bases). CDR1 SGHDN and CDR2 FVKESK come from the germline V gene. Trimming took 0 bases from V and 0 from J, leaving 9 bases between them. The CDR3 totals 15 residues. The CDR3 region is CASSQEGLNSYEQYF. The CDR3 DNA sequence: TGTGCCAGCAGCCAAGAGGGACTTAACTCCTACGAGCAGTACTTC.

The genes are TRBV19 and TRBJ2-1; 11 bases fit TRBD2. Germline loops: CDR1 LNHDA, CDR2 SQIVND (reference sequence). This CDR3 has 16 residues. V shed 0 bases, J shed 12 bases, and the junction held 10 bases outside the gene matches. In nucleotides, the CDR3 is TGTGCCAGTAGTATAGAGTTTACTAGCGGGAGAAAAGTGCAGTTCTTC. Amino acid sequence: CASSIEFTSGRKVQFF.

The chain carries TRBV28 and TRBJ1-3; TRBD1 matches at 9 bases. Per the germline V gene, CDR1 is MDHEN and CDR2 is SYDVKM. There are 15 residues in the CDR3. J lost 8 bases, V lost 6 bases, and 11 bases had no gene match. The CDR3 sequence: CASSPPGTGRYTIYF. The CDR3 DNA sequence: TGTGCCAGCAGCCCTCCCGGGACAGGGAGATACACCATATATTTT.

This rearrangement joins TRBV25-1 to TRBJ2-1; TRBD2 matches at 9 bases. V shed 2 bases, J shed 4 bases, and the junction held 12 bases outside the gene matches. Germline V gene sequence: CDR1 MGHDK, CDR2 SYGVNS. The length of the CDR3 is 18 residues. CDR3 sequence: CASSELGASGKLYNEQFF. CDR3 DNA: TGTGCCAGCAGTGAACTGGGGGCTAGCGGGAAGCTATACAATGAGCAGTTCTTC.

The chain has TRBV6-5 and TRBJ2-6; D is undetermined. The CDR3 has 15 residues. V lost 5 bases to trimming and J lost 0 bases, with 8 bases between them. Germline V CDR1 and CDR2: MNHEY, SVGAGI. The CDR3 loop is CASSIGISGANVLTF. CDR3 bases: TGTGCCAGCAGTATAGGGATCTCTGGGGCCAACGTCCTGACTTTC.

V is TRBV16 and J is TRBJ2-3, with D perhaps matching TRBD1 or TRBD2 (5 bases each). This CDR3 has 16 amino acids. CDR1 and CDR2 (germline): KGHSY, FQNENV. Trimming took off 8 bases at V and 0 bases at J, with 18 bases between the two ends. This CDR3 reads CASGSEGKASTDTQYF. In DNA, the CDR3 is TGTGCCAGCGGCTCTGAGGGGAAAGCTAGCACAGATACGCAGTATTTT.

The chain employs TRBV9 and TRBJ2-7; 7 bases agree with TRBD1. The CDR3 sequence is 15 residues long. The germline CDR1 and CDR2 sequences are SGDLS and YYNGEE. J was trimmed by 3 bases and V by 0 bases; bases with no gene match: 6. CDR3 region: CASSVATGDLYEQYF. The CDR3 DNA reads as TGTGCCAGCAGCGTAGCTACAGGGGACCTCTACGAGCAGTACTTC.

The chain is built from TRBV28 and TRBJ1-2; D remains unclear. Per the germline V gene, CDR1 is MDHEN and CDR2 is SYDVKM. There are 14 residues in the CDR3. Trimming pared 4 bases from V and 4 bases from J, leaving 13 bases between. CDR3: CASSSEQRAYGYTF. The CDR3 nucleotides are TGTGCCAGCAGTTCGGAACAGCGGGCCTATGGCTACACCTTC.

The sample holds a few counts of this clone. This chain connects TRBV19 to TRBJ2-5, with TRBD1 matching 8 bases. CDR1 is LNHDA and CDR2 is SQIVND in the germline V gene (reference sequence). The CDR3 totals 15 residues. J lost 2 bases, V lost 6 bases, and 8 bases had no gene match. Here the CDR3 DNA reads TGTGCCAGTAGCTCCCCCCGACAGGGGCAAGAGACCCAGTACTTC. Translated, it gives CASSSPRQGQETQYF.

The rearrangement joins TRBV6-1 to TRBJ1-2, with D unclear. CDR1 MNHNS and CDR2 SASEGT come from the germline V gene. The CDR3 runs 15 residues. With 0 bases removed from V and 8 bases from J, the gap between germline ends came to 16 bases. DNA of the CDR3: TGTGCCAGCAGTGAAGCGCTTCCCGGGGTACGGGGCTACACCTTC. Encoded protein: CASSEALPGVRGYTF.

This clone has a handful of counts. This rearrangement joins TRBV11-1 to TRBJ1-2; D is unclear. The length of the CDR3 is 13 residues. The germline gives CDR1 SGHAT, CDR2 FQDESV (reference sequence). With 5 bases removed from V and 3 bases from J, the gap between germline ends came to 10 bases. CDR3 sequence reads: CASSPGPHYGYTF. For the CDR3, the DNA is TGTGCCAGCAGCCCCGGGCCCCACTATGGCTACACCTTC.

The chain combines TRBV7-2 with TRBJ2-7, with D unresolved. V was clipped by 6 bases and J by 1 base, with 13 bases between them. Germline V CDR1 and CDR2: SGHTA, FQGNSA. The CDR3 covers 14 residues. DNA for the CDR3: TGTGCCAGCAGTTCAACTTCCGTATCCTACGAGCAGTACTTC. It translates to CASSSTSVSYEQYF.

The rearrangement links TRBV19 to TRBJ2-1; D may be TRBD2 (6 bases). The V end lost 5 bases, the J end lost 4 bases, and 9 bases lay between the germline ends. Germline V gene lookup returns CDR1 LNHDA and CDR2 SQIVND (reference sequence). The CDR3 extends over 13 amino acids. The CDR3 DNA reads as TGTGCCAGTAGTCCGCGGGGATACAATGAGCAGTTCTTC. Amino acids: CASSPRGYNEQFF.

The chain combines TRBV30 with TRBJ2-5; weak D call: TRBD1 (6 bases). V was shortened by 3 bases and J by 10 bases, with 15 bases between the two germline ends. Per the germline V gene, CDR1 is GTSNPN and CDR2 is SVGIG (reference sequence). The CDR3 has 12 residues. The DNA of the CDR3 is TGTGCCTGGAGACCCGGGACATTGGGCCAGTACTTC. It encodes CAWRPGTLGQYF.

The chain is built from TRBV30 and TRBJ1-5; D not resolved. The V end lost 1 base, the J end lost 9 bases, and 19 bases lay between the germline ends. CDR3 length: 15 residues. Germline V gives CDR1 GTSNPN, CDR2 SVGIG (reference sequence). The DNA of the CDR3 is TGTGCCTGGAGTGCCGGACGGTCGTTGAAAGGGCCCCAGCATTTT. It yields the protein CAWSAGRSLKGPQHF.

The chain carries TRBV6-5 and TRBJ1-1; a possible D gene is TRBD1 (5 bases). V lost 7 bases and J 11 bases, leaving 20 bases between the germline ends. The CDR3 runs 13 residues. CDR1 MNHEY and CDR2 SVGAGI come from the germline V gene. The CDR3 reads CASTPRDAGRAFF. For the CDR3, the DNA is TGTGCCAGCACCCCCAGGGATGCGGGAAGGGCTTTCTTT.

V and J are TRBV19 and TRBJ1-1; D uncertain. The CDR3 covers 17 residues. The germline gives CDR1 LNHDA, CDR2 SQIVND (reference sequence). V lost 5 bases and J lost 0, with 19 bases in between. CDR3 loop: CASSPRTAQPMNTEAFF. DNA of the CDR3: TGTGCCAGTAGTCCGCGGACGGCCCAACCCATGAACACTGAAGCTTTCTTT.

This chain connects TRBV5-1 to TRBJ2-6; D is unclear. Trimming left V 4 bases short and J 0 bases short, with 8 bases between. CDR3 length equals 15 residues. Germline CDR1 and CDR2: SGHRS and YFSETQ. The CDR3 reads CASSPTRSGANVLTF. For the CDR3, the DNA is TGCGCCAGCAGCCCCACACGCTCTGGGGCCAACGTCCTGACTTTC.

This chain joins TRBV30 and TRBJ1-1; D uncertain. In germline, CDR1 is GTSNPN, CDR2 SVGIG (reference sequence). The ends were cut back, 5 bases at V and 9 bases at J, with 13 bases in the middle. The CDR3 runs to 11 residues. CDR3 sequence reads: CAWQGYSKAFF. CDR3 in DNA: TGTGCCTGGCAAGGGTACTCCAAAGCTTTCTTT.

This sequence joins TRBV19 and TRBJ1-5; D call uncertain. V lost 5 bases and J lost 2, with 10 bases in between. CDR1 and CDR2 (germline): LNHDA, SQIVND (reference sequence). This CDR3 spans 14 amino acids. Here the CDR3 DNA reads TGTGCCAGTAGTCTCCGGGAGGGCAATCAGCCCCAGCATTTT. This translates into CASSLREGNQPQHF. The full variable domain, with the rest looked up from reference TRBV19 and TRBJ1-5, is DGGITQSPKYLFRKEGQNVTLSCEQNLNHDAMYWYRQDPGQGLRLIYYSQIVNDFQKGDIAEGYSVSREKKESFPLTVTSAQKNPTAFYLCASSLREGNQPQHFGDGTRLSIL.